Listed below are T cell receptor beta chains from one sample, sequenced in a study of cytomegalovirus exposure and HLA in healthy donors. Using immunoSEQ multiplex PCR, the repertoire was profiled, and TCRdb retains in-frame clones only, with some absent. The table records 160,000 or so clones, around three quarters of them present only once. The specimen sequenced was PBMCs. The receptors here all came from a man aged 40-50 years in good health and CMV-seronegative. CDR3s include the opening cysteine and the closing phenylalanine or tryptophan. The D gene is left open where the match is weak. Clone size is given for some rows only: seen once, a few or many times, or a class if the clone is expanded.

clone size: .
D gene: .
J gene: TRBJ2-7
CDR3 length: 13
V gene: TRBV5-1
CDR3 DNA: TGCGCCAGCAGCCCCGGGACTCTCTACGAGCAGTACTTC
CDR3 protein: CASSPGTLYEQYF

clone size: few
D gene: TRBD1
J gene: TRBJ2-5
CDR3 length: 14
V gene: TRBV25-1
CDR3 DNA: TGTGCCAGCCGAAGGACAGGGGGGAAAGAGACCCAGTACTTC
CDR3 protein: CASRRTGGKETQYF

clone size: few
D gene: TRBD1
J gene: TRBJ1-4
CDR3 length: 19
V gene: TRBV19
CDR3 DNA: TGTGCCAGTAGTCCCCGTCGAGGGACAGGCGAACCGAACCTTGAAAAACTGTTTTTT
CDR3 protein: CASSPRRGTGEPNLEKLFF

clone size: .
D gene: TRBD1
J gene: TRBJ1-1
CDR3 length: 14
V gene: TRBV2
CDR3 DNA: TGTGCCAGCAGTTTGACAGGGGGAGGCACTGAAGCTTTCTTT
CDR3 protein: CASSLTGGGTEAFF

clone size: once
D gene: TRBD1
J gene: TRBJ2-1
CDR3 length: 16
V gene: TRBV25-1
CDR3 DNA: TGTGCCAGCAGTGAATACGGGACAGACCTCTACAATGAGCAGTTCTTC
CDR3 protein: CASSEYGTDLYNEQFF

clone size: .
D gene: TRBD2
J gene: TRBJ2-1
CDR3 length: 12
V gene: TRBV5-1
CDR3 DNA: TGCGCCAGCAGCTTGGCTCGGGAGGGCCAGTTCTTC
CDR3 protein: CASSLAREGQFF

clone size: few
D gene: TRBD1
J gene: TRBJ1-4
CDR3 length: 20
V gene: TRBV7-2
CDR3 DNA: TGTGCCAGCAGCTTAGCGCCCAGGGGGCGCAGGTTGAGAACTAATGAAAAACTGTTTTTT
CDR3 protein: CASSLAPRGRRLRTNEKLFF

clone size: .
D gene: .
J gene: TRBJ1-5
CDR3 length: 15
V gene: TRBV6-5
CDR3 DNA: TGTGCCAGCAGCTCCGACGGGGGAAGCAATCAGCCCCAGCATTTT
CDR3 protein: CASSSDGGSNQPQHF

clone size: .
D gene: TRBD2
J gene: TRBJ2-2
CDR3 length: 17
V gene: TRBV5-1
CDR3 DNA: TGCGCCAGCAGCACAGGACTAGCGGGAGGGGTAACCGGGGAGCTGTTTTTT
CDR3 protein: CASSTGLAGGVTGELFF

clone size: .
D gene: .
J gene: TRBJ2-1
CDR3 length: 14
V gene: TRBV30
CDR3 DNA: TGTGCCTGGGAAGGGGCGTGGCATCCGGGTAGTAAGTTCTTC
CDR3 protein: CAWEGAWHPGSKFF

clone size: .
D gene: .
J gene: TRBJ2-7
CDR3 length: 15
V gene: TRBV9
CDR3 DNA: TGTGCCAGCAGCGTAGATGGGGCTGTTGCCTACGAGCAGTACTTC
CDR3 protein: CASSVDGAVAYEQYF

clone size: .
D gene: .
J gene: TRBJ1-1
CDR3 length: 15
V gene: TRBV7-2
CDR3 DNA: TGTGCCAGCAGCTTGACGTCAGGTGGAGGGACTGAAGCTTTCTTT
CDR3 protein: CASSLTSGGGTEAFF

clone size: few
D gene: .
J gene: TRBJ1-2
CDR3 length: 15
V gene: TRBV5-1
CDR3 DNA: TGCGCCAGCAGCTTGGGAGGGAGGGACGGCTATGGCTACACCTTC
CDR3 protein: CASSLGGRDGYGYTF

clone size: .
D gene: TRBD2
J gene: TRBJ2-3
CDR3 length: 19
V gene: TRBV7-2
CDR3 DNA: TGTGCCAGCAGCTTATTTATCGTGGGGACTAGAGGGAGCACAGATACGCAGTATTTT
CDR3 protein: CASSLFIVGTRGSTDTQYF

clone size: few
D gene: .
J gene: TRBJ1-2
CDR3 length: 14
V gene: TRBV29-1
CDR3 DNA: TGCAGCGTGAGGCGGGGCCAGGCATCCTATGGCTACACCTTC
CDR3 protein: CSVRRGQASYGYTF

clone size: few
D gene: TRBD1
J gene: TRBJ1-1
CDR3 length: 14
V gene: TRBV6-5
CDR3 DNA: TGTGCCAGCACCGAACAGGGGAAAGAGACTGAAGCTTTCTTT
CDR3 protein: CASTEQGKETEAFF

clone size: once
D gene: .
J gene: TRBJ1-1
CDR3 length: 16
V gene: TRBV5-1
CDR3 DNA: TGCGCCAGCAGCTTGGATGGGGAGGGCTTGAACACTGAAGCTTTCTTT
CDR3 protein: CASSLDGEGLNTEAFF

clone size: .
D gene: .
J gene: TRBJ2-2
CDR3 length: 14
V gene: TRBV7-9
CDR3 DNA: TGTGCCAGCAGCTCCCCCGAGTCCGGCGGGGAGCTGTTTTTT
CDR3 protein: CASSSPESGGELFF

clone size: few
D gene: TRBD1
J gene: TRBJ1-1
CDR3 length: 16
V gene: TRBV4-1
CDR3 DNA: TGCGCCAGCAGCCAAGAGGTAGGGGGCGGGAACACTGAAGCTTTCTTT
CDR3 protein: CASSQEVGGGNTEAFF

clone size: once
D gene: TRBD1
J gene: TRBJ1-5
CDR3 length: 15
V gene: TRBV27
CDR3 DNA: TGTGCCAGCAGCACAGGGACAGGGGGGGATCAGCCCCAGCATTTT
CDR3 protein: CASSTGTGGDQPQHF

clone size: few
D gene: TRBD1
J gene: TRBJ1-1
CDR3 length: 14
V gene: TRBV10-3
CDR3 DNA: TGTGCCATCAGCGAAGGGACAGGGGGAACTGAAGCTTTCTTT
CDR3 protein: CAISEGTGGTEAFF

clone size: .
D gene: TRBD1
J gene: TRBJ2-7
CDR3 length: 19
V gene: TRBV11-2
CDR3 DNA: TGTGCCAGCAGACACTACATCGGGGGACAGGAAAAAGTTTCCTACGAGCAGTACTTC
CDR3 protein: CASRHYIGGQEKVSYEQYF

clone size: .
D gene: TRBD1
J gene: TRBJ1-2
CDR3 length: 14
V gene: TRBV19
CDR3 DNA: TGTGCCAGTAGCATCAGGGGACAGAACTATGGCTACACCTTC
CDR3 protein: CASSIRGQNYGYTF

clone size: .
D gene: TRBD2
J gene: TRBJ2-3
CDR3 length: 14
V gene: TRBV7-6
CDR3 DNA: TGTGCCAGCAGCTTCCAAGCGGGGGCAGATACGCAGTATTTT
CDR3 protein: CASSFQAGADTQYF

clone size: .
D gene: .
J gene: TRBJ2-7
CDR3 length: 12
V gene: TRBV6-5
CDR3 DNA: TGTGCCAGCAGGGCCGCTAGCTACGAGCAGTACTTC
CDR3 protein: CASRAASYEQYF

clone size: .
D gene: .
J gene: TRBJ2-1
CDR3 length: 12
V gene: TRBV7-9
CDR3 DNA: TGTGCCAGCAGCTTGGGCCGCAATGAGCAGTTCTTC
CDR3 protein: CASSLGRNEQFF

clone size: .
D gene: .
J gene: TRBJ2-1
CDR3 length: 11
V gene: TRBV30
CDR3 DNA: TGTGCCTGGAGCGTAAGCGGTGAGCAGTTCTTC
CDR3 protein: CAWSVSGEQFF

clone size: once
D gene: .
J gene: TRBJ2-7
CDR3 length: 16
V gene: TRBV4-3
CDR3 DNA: TGCGCCAGCAGCCAAGATCTTTCAGACTTGGGCTACGAGCAGTACTTC
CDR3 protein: CASSQDLSDLGYEQYF

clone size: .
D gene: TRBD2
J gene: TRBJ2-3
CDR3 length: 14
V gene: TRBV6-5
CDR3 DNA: TGTGCCGGAACCGAAGGGACTAGCGGGAATACGCAGTATTTT
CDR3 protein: CAGTEGTSGNTQYF

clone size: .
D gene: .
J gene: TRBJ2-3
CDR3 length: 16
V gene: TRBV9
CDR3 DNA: TGTGCCAGCAGCGGACCCTACGGGGGGCGCAGTGATACGCAGTATTTT
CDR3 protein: CASSGPYGGRSDTQYF

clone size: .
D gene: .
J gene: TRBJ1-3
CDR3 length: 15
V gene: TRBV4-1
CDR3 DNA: TGCGCCAGCAGCCAAGGACATAACTCTGGAAACACCATATATTTT
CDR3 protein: CASSQGHNSGNTIYF

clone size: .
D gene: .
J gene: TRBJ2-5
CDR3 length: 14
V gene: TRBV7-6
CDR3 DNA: TGTGCCAGCAGCTCACAGACCGCCCGAGAGACCCAGTACTTC
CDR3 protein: CASSSQTARETQYF

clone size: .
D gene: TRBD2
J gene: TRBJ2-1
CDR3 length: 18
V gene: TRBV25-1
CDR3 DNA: TGTGCCAGCAGTGGGGGACTAGCGGGAGGGGTGTGGGGCAATGAGCAGTTCTTC
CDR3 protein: CASSGGLAGGVWGNEQFF

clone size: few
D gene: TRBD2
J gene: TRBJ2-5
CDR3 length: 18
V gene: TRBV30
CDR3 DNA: TGTGCCTGCCAAACTAGCGGGGGGGGTGAGAAGGCCCAAGAGACCCAGTACTTC
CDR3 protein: CACQTSGGGEKAQETQYF

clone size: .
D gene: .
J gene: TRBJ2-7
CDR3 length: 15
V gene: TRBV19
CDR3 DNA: TGTGCCAGTAGTAGGATACAGGGAGGGGACTACGAGCAGTACTTC
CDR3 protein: CASSRIQGGDYEQYF

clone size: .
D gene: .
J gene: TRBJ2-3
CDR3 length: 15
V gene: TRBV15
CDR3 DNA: TGTGCCACCAGCAGAGAAGGAGACCCCTCAGATACGCAGTATTTT
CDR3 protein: CATSREGDPSDTQYF

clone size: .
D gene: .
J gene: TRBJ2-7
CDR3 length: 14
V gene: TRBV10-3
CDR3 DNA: TGTGCCACAGGACGGGGGACAGACTCCTACGAGCAGTACTTC
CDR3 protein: CATGRGTDSYEQYF

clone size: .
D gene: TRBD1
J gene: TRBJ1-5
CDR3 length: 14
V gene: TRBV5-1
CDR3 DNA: TGCGCCAGCAGCCCCGGGACAGGGGATCAGCCCCAGCATTTT
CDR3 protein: CASSPGTGDQPQHF

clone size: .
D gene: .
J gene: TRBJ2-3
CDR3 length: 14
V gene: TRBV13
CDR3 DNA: TGTGCCAGCAGCTCCAGACAGGAATCGGATACGCAGTATTTT
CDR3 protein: CASSSRQESDTQYF

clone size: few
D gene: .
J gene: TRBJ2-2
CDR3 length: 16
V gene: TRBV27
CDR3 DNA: TGTGCCAGCAGGACCTCCCCGACGGGTAACACCGGGGAGCTGTTTTTT
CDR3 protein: CASRTSPTGNTGELFF

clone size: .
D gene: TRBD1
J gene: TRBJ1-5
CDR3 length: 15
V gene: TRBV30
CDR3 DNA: TGTGCCTGGAGTGGCCCAGGGGGCTGGAGTCAGCCCCAGCATTTT
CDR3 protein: CAWSGPGGWSQPQHF

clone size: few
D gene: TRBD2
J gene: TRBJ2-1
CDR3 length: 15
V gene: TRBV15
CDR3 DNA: TGTGCCACCAGCAGAGACGGGAGGGCCTACAATGAGCAGTTCTTC
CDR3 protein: CATSRDGRAYNEQFF

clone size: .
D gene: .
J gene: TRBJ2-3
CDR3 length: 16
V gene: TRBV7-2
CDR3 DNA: TGTGCCAGCAGCTTAGCGGGTCTGGGCGGCACAGATACGCAGTATTTT
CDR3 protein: CASSLAGLGGTDTQYF

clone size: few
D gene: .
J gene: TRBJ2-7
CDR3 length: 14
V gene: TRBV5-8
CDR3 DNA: TGTGCCAGCTTCAGGGGAAGGGGCTCCTACGAGCAGTACTTC
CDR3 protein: CASFRGRGSYEQYF

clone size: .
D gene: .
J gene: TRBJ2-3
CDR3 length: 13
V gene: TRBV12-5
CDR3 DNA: TGTGCTAGTGGTTTGGACACAGGGCGCACGCAGTATTTT
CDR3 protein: CASGLDTGRTQYF

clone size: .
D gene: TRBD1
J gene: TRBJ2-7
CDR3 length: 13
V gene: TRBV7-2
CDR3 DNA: TGTGCCAGCAGCTTTCTACAGGGGAACGAGCAGTACTTC
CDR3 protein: CASSFLQGNEQYF

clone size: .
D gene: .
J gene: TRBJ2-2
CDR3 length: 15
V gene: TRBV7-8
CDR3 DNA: TGTGCCAGCAACTACCTCAGAGCGAACACCGGGGAGCTGTTTTTT
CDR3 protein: CASNYLRANTGELFF

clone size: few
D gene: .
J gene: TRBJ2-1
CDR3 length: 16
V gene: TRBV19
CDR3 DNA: TGTGCCAGTAGCCCGGTCGAAGCAAGGGGCTACAATGAGCAGTTCTTC
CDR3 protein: CASSPVEARGYNEQFF

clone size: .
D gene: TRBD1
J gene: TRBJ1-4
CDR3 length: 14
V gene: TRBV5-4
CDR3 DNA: TGTGCCAGCAGCTCCACCTCAGGGGGTGGAAAACTGTTTTTT
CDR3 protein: CASSSTSGGGKLFF

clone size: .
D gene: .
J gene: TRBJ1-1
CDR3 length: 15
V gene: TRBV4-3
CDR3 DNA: TGCGCCAGCAGCCAAGAGTTAGGGGCGGGGACTGAAGCTTTCTTT
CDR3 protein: CASSQELGAGTEAFF

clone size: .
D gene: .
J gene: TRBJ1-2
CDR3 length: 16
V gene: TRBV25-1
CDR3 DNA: TGTGCCAGCAGTGACCCCGGGAGAGGACGGGGCTATGGCTACACCTTC
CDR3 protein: CASSDPGRGRGYGYTF

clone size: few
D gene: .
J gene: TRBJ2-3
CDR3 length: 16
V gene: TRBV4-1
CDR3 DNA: TGCGCCAGCAGCCAAGCAGTCAGCGGGTACACAGATACGCAGTATTTT
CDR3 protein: CASSQAVSGYTDTQYF

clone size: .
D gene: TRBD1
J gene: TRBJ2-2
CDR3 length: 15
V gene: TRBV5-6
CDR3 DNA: TGTGCCAGCAGTTCAGGGGGTGCGGACACCGGGGAGCTGTTTTTT
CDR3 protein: CASSSGGADTGELFF

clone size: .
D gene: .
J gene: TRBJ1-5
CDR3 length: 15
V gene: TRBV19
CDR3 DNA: TGTGCCAGTAGCTACAGGGTAGTAAGCAATCAGCCCCAGCATTTT
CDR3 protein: CASSYRVVSNQPQHF

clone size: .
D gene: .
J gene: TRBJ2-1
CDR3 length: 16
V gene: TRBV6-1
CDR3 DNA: TGTGCCAGCAGTGCCCCCCGCCCGGGGTCCTACAATGAGCAGTTCTTC
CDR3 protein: CASSAPRPGSYNEQFF

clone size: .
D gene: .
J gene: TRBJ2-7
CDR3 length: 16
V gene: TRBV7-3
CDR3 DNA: TGTGCCAGCAGCTTAAAATGGGGGCAAGGCTCCTACGAGCAGTACTTC
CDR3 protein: CASSLKWGQGSYEQYF